This TCR beta chain was sequenced in a study of T-cell reconstitution after alpha-beta-depleted transplantation in children. The library targeted TCRbeta and was prepared with unique molecular identifiers. TCRdb reprocessed the PCR reads via MiXCR and lists one record per CDR3 protein. The table records about 640,000 distinct CDR3 sequences, around a sixth of them present only once. Trimming removed 0 bases at V and 2 bases at J, with 10 bases between. The CDR3 contains 16 residues. Germline CDR1 MNHEY, CDR2 SVGAGI. This clonotype was recorded many times. This specimen consisted of PBMCs from the stem cell graft donor, obtained from the stem cell graft. V and J are TRBV6-5 and TRBJ2-2; D remains unclear. This sequence was found in a human donor who donated a stem cell graft to a child with acute myeloid leukemia. The CDR3 nucleotides read TGTGCCAGCAGTTACTCGAGGTCTGGAAACACCGGGGAGCTGTTTTTT. This gives the protein CASSYSRSGNTGELFF.